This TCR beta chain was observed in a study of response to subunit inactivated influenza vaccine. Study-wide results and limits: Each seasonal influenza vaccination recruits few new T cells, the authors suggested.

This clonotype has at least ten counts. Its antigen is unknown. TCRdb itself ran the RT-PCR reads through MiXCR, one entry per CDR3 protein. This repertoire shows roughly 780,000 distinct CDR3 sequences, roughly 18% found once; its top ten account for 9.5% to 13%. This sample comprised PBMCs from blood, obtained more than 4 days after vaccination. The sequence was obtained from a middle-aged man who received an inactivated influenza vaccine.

The CDR3 protein is CASSLRNEQYF. CDR3 nucleotides: TGTGCCAGCAGTTTACGAAACGAGCAGTACTTC. The V call is TRBV12-3 or TRBV12-4, the J call TRBJ2-7; D unresolved. V dropped 2 bases and J dropped 5 bases, with 4 bases sitting between them. The CDR3 length is 11 residues.